The present T cell receptor beta chain was sequenced within a study of blood T cell repertoires in COVID-19. Study as a whole: PBMCs, B-cell-depleted T cells, or T cells provided the cDNA or gDNA that made up the material.

In the original workflow: Scientists estimated how many nucleated cells there were by amplifying reference gene primers. Assay: immunoSEQ multiplex PCR; the TCRdb copy retains only in-frame clones and omits some. D and trimming were read from the DNA, whereas the V and J calls and clone size are those reported in that table. The sample has roughly 160,000 clones; under 85% are singletons. Participant-given clinical history determined each cohort assignment. Symptom resolution, clearance, or two negative PCRs marked the recovered donors of Cohort 3. The CDR3 contains 14 residues. Germline V gene lookup returns CDR1 SGHRS and CDR2 YFSETQ. Trimming pared 6 bases from V and 4 bases from J, leaving 16 bases between.

This chain joins TRBV5-1 and TRBJ1-2; no reliable D call. This clonotype was sampled from a man aged 45 to 65 who had recovered from COVID-19. The sample consisted of PBMCs or T cells enriched from blood (not recorded which). CDR3 DNA: TGCGCCAGCACCTCTACGGCACTACTCTATGGCTACACCTTC. This codes for CASTSTALLYGYTF.